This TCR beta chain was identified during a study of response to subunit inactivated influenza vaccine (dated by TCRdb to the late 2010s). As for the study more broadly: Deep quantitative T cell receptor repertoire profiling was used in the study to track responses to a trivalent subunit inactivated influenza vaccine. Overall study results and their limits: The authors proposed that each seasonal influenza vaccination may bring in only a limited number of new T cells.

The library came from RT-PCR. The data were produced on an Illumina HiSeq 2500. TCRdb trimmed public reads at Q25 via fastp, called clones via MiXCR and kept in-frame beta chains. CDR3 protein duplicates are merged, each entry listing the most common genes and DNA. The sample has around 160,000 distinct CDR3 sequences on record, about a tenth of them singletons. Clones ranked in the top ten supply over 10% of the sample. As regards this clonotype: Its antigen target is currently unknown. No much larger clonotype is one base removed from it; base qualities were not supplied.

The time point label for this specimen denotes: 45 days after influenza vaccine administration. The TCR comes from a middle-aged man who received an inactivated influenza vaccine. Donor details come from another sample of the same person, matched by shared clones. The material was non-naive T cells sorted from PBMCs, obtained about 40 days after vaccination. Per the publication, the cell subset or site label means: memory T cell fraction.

This receptor carries the CDR3 CASSLEGINYGYTF. Read as DNA, the sequence is TGTGCCAGCAGCCTCGAGGGGATTAACTATGGCTACACCTTC. The V gene is TRBV4-2 and the J gene is TRBJ1-2, with a tentative D gene TRBD1 over 5 matching bases. Counted from cysteine to phenylalanine, this CDR3 has 14 amino acids. Only the CDR3 DNA stays, 42 bases, in frame from base 1. CDR1 LGHNA and CDR2 YNFKEQ were looked up in the germline V gene. V gives up 4 bases and J gives up 1 base, and the segment between their germline ends measures 10 bases.